These 8 T cell receptor beta chains came from one sample sequenced in a study of blood T cell repertoires in COVID-19. The data were produced by immunoSEQ multiplex PCR, yet TCRdb's version contains in-frame clones alone and is incomplete. The sample has 100,000 to 150,000 clones; around 88% are singletons. Input material: PBMCs or T cells enriched from blood (not recorded which). The receptors come from a woman in her forties or fifties who had recovered from COVID-19.

The CDR3, as DNA: TGTGCCAGCAGTTGGCTGGGGGCGGATGAGACCCAGTACTTC. The encoded protein is CASSWLGADETQYF. The V gene is TRBV7-2, the J gene TRBJ2-5; D is possibly TRBD1 (6 bases). The CDR3 is made up of 14 amino acids. V dropped 6 bases and J dropped 5 bases, with 16 bases sitting between them. The germline CDR1 and CDR2 sequences are SGHTA and FQGNSA.

This chain uses TRBV7-9 with TRBJ1-5, with a possible D match to TRBD1 (5 bases). The CDR3 spans 15 residues. V shed 0 bases and J shed 2 bases, with 8 bases lying between them. The germline CDR1 and CDR2 sequences are SEHNR and FQNEAQ (reference sequence). For the CDR3, the DNA is TGTGCCAGCAGCTTAGCAGGGGCTGGCAATCAGCCCCAGCATTTT. This translates into CASSLAGAGNQPQHF.

The chain joins TRBV5-1 to TRBJ2-7; no reliable D call. Trimming left V 1 base short and J 3 bases short, with 11 bases between. The CDR3 extends over 14 amino acids. CDR1 and CDR2 (germline): SGHRS, YFSETQ. The CDR3 DNA is TGCGCCAGCAGCTTGAATCCAGAAGACTACGAGCAGTACTTC. This encodes CASSLNPEDYEQYF.

The chain recombines TRBV4-1 with TRBJ1-2; unclear D gene. V lost 1 base to trimming and J lost 3 bases, with 9 bases between them. Looked up from germline, CDR1 is MGHRA and CDR2 is YSYEKL. The CDR3 has 14 amino acids. CDR3: CASSQVQLDYGYTF. Here the CDR3 DNA reads TGCGCCAGCAGCCAAGTTCAGCTAGACTATGGCTACACCTTC.

The V gene is TRBV9, the J gene TRBJ2-7; D may be TRBD2 (6 bases). CDR1 is SGDLS, CDR2 YYNGEE, per germline. Trimming cost V 2 bases and J 2 bases, with 14 bases left between them. The CDR3 loop spans 15 amino acids. CDR3 sequence reads: CASSVGGTAAYEQYF. CDR3 DNA sequence: TGTGCCAGCAGCGTCGGCGGGACGGCAGCCTACGAGCAGTACTTC.

V gene TRBV29-1 combines with J gene TRBJ2-2, with no clear D. Looked up from germline, CDR1 is SQVTM and CDR2 is ANQGSEA. Trimming stripped 0 bases from V and 8 bases from J, with 7 bases between. This CDR3 contains 12 residues. CDR3 sequence: CSVEDSGGELFF. Here the CDR3 DNA reads TGCAGCGTTGAAGATTCAGGAGGGGAGCTGTTTTTT.

J is TRBJ2-4 and V is TRBV6-2 or TRBV6-3; D perhaps matches TRBD1 (6 bases). Trimming took 5 bases from V and 0 from J, leaving 11 bases between them. This CDR3 spans 15 amino acids. Germline V gives CDR1 MNHEY, CDR2 SVGEGT. The CDR3 DNA is TGTGCCAGCAGTCCCGGGACACTAGCCAAAAACATTCAGTACTTC. Protein sequence: CASSPGTLAKNIQYF.

CDR3 sequence: CASRGAPDQPQHF. The CDR3 DNA follows: TGCGCCAGCAGGGGGGCTCCAGACCAGCCCCAGCATTTT. The chain combines TRBV5-1 with TRBJ1-5, with a tentative D call TRBD1 (6 bases). This CDR3 comprises 13 residues. Germline CDR1 and CDR2: SGHRS and YFSETQ. Between the trimmed V and J ends, which lost 5 bases and 7 bases, there was a span of 13 bases.